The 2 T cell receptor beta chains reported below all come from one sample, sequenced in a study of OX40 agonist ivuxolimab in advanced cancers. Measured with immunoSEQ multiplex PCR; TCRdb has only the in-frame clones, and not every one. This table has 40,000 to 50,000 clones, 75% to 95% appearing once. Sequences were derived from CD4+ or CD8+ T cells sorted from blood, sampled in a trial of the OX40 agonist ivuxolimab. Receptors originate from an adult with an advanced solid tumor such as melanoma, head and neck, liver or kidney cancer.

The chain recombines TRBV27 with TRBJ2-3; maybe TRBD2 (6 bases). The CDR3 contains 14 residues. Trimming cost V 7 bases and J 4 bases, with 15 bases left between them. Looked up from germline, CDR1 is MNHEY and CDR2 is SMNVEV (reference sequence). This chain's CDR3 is CASTSGSSADTQYF. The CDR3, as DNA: TGTGCCAGCACTTCCGGGAGTAGCGCAGATACGCAGTATTTT.

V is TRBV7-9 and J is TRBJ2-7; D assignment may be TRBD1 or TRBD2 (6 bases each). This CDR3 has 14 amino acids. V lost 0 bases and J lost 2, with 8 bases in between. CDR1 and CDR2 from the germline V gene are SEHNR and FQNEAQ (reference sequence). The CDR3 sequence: CASSLAGGAYEQYV. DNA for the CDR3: TGTGCCAGCAGCTTAGCGGGGGGCGCCTACGAGCAGTACGTC.